This TCR beta chain was obtained from a study of T-cell reconstitution after alpha-beta-depleted transplantation in children. General study results and limits: After transplant, high TCRbeta diversity at day 60 in some patients arose from surviving recipient T cells and thymic progenitors. After one year, T-cell counts and TCRbeta diversity mostly came from new T cells. The study reportedly traced alpha-beta T cells about two months after transplant to several hundred expanded graft clones.

Looked up from germline, CDR1 is LGHDT and CDR2 is YNNKEL (reference sequence). The CDR3 has 15 residues. V dropped 1 base and J dropped 5 bases, with 14 bases sitting between them. Preparation of the TCRbeta library involved a method that used unique molecular identifiers. One entry per CDR3 protein results from TCRdb running MiXCR on the PCR reads. The data contain about 830,000 distinct CDR3 sequences, around 17% of them singletons. This clonotype came up a few times. No antigen is known for it. The chain links TRBV3-1 to TRBJ2-5; D may be TRBD1 (5 bases). The sample was PBMCs, mostly from graft donor cells, taken 360 days after TCRalphabeta/CD19-depleted stem cell transplant. This TCR derives from a male patient aged 5 to 17 who had a stem cell transplant for acute lymphoblastic leukemia, so the T cells may come from the graft donor. The CDR3 here is CASSQALYSGETQYF. CDR3 bases: TGTGCCAGCAGCCAAGCCTTGTATTCAGGGGAGACCCAGTACTTC.